The next 10 T cell receptor beta chains were all read from a single sample in a study of control samples from healthy donors and cancer patients. The protocol was immunoSEQ multiplex PCR, while the TCRdb copy is restricted to in-frame clones and leaves out a portion. The sample holds some 99,000 clones; around 89% are singletons and the top ten take about 16%. Sequencing was done on a sample of blood. The origin of the receptors is a woman in her forties or fifties in good health.

The J gene is TRBJ2-7, the V gene TRBV18, with TRBD2 as a possible D gene (5 bases). CDR1 KGHSH and CDR2 LQKENI come from the germline V gene. The CDR3 has 15 amino acids. Trimming took off 3 bases at V and 0 bases at J, with 12 bases between the two ends. Here the CDR3 reads CASSPLGLSSYEQYF. In nucleotides, the CDR3 is TGTGCCAGCTCACCCCTTGGACTTAGCTCCTACGAGCAGTACTTC.

The J gene is TRBJ1-2, the V gene TRBV7-8, with unresolved D. Germline CDR1 reads SGHVS; CDR2 reads FQNEAQ. CDR3 size: 14 residues. Between the trimmed V and J ends, which lost 0 bases and 6 bases, there was a span of 11 bases. The CDR3 region is CASSLAGRVDGYTF. CDR3 DNA sequence: TGTGCCAGCAGCTTAGCGGGAAGGGTTGATGGCTACACCTTC.

V gene TRBV18 combines with J gene TRBJ1-1, with D maybe TRBD1 (5 bases). Trimming stripped 2 bases from V and 1 base from J, with 5 bases between. The CDR3 contains 13 residues. Germline assignment: CDR1 KGHSH and CDR2 LQKENI. The DNA of the CDR3 is TGTGCCAGCTCACCAGGACAGAACACTGAAGCTTTCTTT. Its translation is CASSPGQNTEAFF.

J is TRBJ2-1 and V is TRBV7-2; the D is unclear. Germline loops: CDR1 SGHTA, CDR2 FQGNSA. Trimming pared 3 bases from V and 7 bases from J, leaving 4 bases between. The CDR3 has 11 amino acids. The CDR3 loop reads CASSLQNEQFF. CDR3 DNA: TGTGCCAGCAGCTTGCAGAATGAGCAGTTCTTC. Complete variable domain (other parts from reference TRBV7-2 and TRBJ2-1): GAGVSQSPSNKVTEKGKDVELRCDPISGHTALYWYRQSLGQGLEFLIYFQGNSAPDKSGLPSDRFSAERTGGSVSTLTIQRTQQEDSAVYLCASSLQNEQFFGPGTRLTVL.

The chain is built from TRBV24-1 and TRBJ2-2; TRBD2 is a possible D gene (6 bases). Germline CDR1 is KGHDR and CDR2 is SFDVKD. CDR3 length equals 17 residues. V shed 3 bases and J shed 1 base, with 14 bases lying between them. Written as DNA, the CDR3 is TGTGCCACCAGTGATCCCCGGGACGGGGGGAACACCGGGGAGCTGTTTTTT. This encodes CATSDPRDGGNTGELFF.

The chain links TRBV2 to TRBJ1-5; D might be TRBD1 (5 bases). V lost 8 bases, J lost 1 base, and 12 bases lay in between. Germline V lookup: CDR1 SNHLY, CDR2 FYNNEI. The CDR3 contains 14 residues. The CDR3 DNA reads as TGTGCCAGCGAGCGGGGCGGGAGCAATCAGCCCCAGCATTTT. Translation gives CASERGGSNQPQHF.

For the CDR3, the DNA is TGCAGCGTTGGTGAGGGGCTGGGCACTGAAGCTTTCTTT. Its translation is CSVGEGLGTEAFF. This chain links TRBV29-1 with TRBJ1-1; D is possibly TRBD1 (5 bases). Germline CDR1 and CDR2: SQVTM and ANQGSEA. The ends were cut back, 4 bases at V and 4 bases at J, with 13 bases in the middle. This CDR3 has 13 residues.

This sequence joins TRBV7-9 and TRBJ1-3; D not resolved. The germline V and J ends were trimmed by 5 bases and 3 bases, with 14 bases remaining between them. CDR1 SEHNR and CDR2 FQNEAQ come from the germline V gene (reference sequence). This CDR3 has 15 amino acids. The CDR3 DNA reads as TGTGCCAGCAGCCCCCCGGGATCGGGTGGAAACACCATATATTTT. This gives the protein CASSPPGSGGNTIYF.

The chain uses TRBV6-5 and TRBJ1-2; no firm D call. Germline-derived CDR1 and CDR2 are MNHEY and SVGAGI. V gave up 8 bases and J gave up 2 bases, with 6 bases separating them. CDR3 length: 11 amino acids. For the CDR3, the DNA is TGTGCCAGCGGGCGGAACTATGGCTACACCTTC. Translated, it gives CASGRNYGYTF.

This clone was seen a single time. V usage is TRBV5-5 and J usage is TRBJ1-5; D is perhaps TRBD1 (5 bases). Trimming removed 3 bases at V and 8 bases at J, with 18 bases between. The CDR3 runs 15 residues. Germline V gene lookup returns CDR1 SGHKS and CDR2 YYEKEE (reference sequence). CDR3 DNA: TGTGCCAGCAGCTGGGACTCAAAAGTGTTGGAGCCCCAGCATTTT. Translated: CASSWDSKVLEPQHF.